The 11 T cell receptor beta chains in this list originate from one sample, sequenced in a study of control samples from healthy donors and cancer patients. Sequencing was performed with immunoSEQ multiplex PCR; in TCRdb, only in-frame clones are kept and a portion is missing. The sample includes 150,000 or so clones, over 75% of them seen just once. The sequenced material came from blood. The source is a middle-aged man in good health.

The V call is TRBV5-4, the J call TRBJ1-1; D is uncertain. CDR3 length: 14 amino acids. Germline loops: CDR1 SGHNT, CDR2 YYREEE (reference sequence). The germline V and J ends were trimmed by 0 bases and 8 bases, with 14 bases remaining between them. CDR3 region: CASSLGRYEREAFF. Written as DNA, the CDR3 is TGTGCCAGCAGCTTGGGGAGGTACGAGCGAGAAGCTTTCTTT.

The chain combines TRBV24-1 with TRBJ1-6, with D unclear. Germline CDR1 reads KGHDR; CDR2 reads SFDVKD. V gave up 0 bases and J gave up 4 bases, with 9 bases separating them. CDR3 length equals 16 residues. The CDR3 spells CATSDLRREYNSPLHF. Here the CDR3 DNA reads TGTGCCACCAGTGATTTGAGGCGGGAATATAATTCACCCCTCCACTTT.

The rearrangement links TRBV2 to TRBJ1-1; unclear D gene. Germline-derived CDR1 and CDR2 are SNHLY and FYNNEI. CDR3 length: 12 residues. Trimming shortened V by 4 bases and J by 0 bases, and 3 bases separated the two germline ends. The CDR3 loop is CASSAMNTEAFF. For the CDR3, the DNA is TGTGCCAGCAGTGCGATGAACACTGAAGCTTTCTTT.

The chain couples TRBV2 to TRBJ2-7, with 8 bases that match TRBD2. This CDR3 has 16 amino acids. V gave up 4 bases and J gave up 2 bases; unmatched junction bases: 10. Germline CDR1 reads SNHLY; CDR2 reads FYNNEI. The CDR3 DNA is TGTGCCAGCAGTGCTGTTGCAGCGGGGGCTACCTACGAGCAGTACTTC. This translates into CASSAVAAGATYEQYF. The full variable domain, its missing parts supplied by reference TRBV2 and TRBJ2-7, is EPEVTQTPSHQVTQMGQEVILRCVPISNHLYFYWYRQILGQKVEFLVSFYNNEISEKSEIFDDQFSVERPDGSNFTLKIRSTKLEDSAMYFCASSAVAAGATYEQYFGPGTRLTVT.

CDR3 sequence (DNA): TGTGCCATCAGCGGCTCGGGGGGAGGGGAGACCCAGTACTTC. Residues: CAISGSGGGETQYF. This sequence joins TRBV10-3 and TRBJ2-5; TRBD2 matches 7 bases. In germline, CDR1 is ENHRY, CDR2 SYGVKD. V shed 6 bases and J 5 bases; nucleotides not matched to a gene: 9. CDR3 length equals 14 residues.

The rearrangement uses TRBV11-2 and TRBJ1-1; maybe TRBD1 (6 bases). The germline V gene encodes CDR1 SGHAT and CDR2 FQNNGV. Trimming removed 0 bases from V and 2 bases from J, with 16 bases in between. The CDR3 is 17 residues long. This CDR3 reads CASSLDSGPGVNTEAFF. DNA for the CDR3: TGTGCCAGCAGCTTAGACAGTGGGCCAGGGGTTAACACTGAAGCTTTCTTT.

CDR3 sequence: CASSEALHEQFF. In DNA form, the CDR3 reads TGTGCCAGCAGTGAAGCGCTCCATGAGCAGTTCTTC. J is TRBJ2-1 and V is TRBV2; D call uncertain. The ends were cut back, 0 bases at V and 8 bases at J, with 5 bases in the middle. CDR1 and CDR2 from the germline V gene are SNHLY and FYNNEI. This CDR3 spans 12 amino acids.

This clone appeared once. The chain is built from TRBV30 and TRBJ1-5; possibly TRBD1 for D (5 bases). The V gene lost 0 bases and the J gene lost 11 bases, with 17 bases spanning the gap. In germline, CDR1 is GTSNPN, CDR2 SVGIG (reference sequence). The CDR3 has 14 amino acids. The DNA for the CDR3 is TGTGCCTGGAGTGTCTCTCGGCTTTTGGGGGCCCAGCATTTT. This sequence encodes CAWSVSRLLGAQHF. Variable domain in full (rest from reference TRBV30 and TRBJ1-5): SQTIHQWPATLVQPVGSPLSLECTVEGTSNPNLYWYRQAAGRGLQLLFYSVGIGQISSEVPQNLSASRPQDRQFILSSKKLLLSDSGFYLCAWSVSRLLGAQHFGDGTRLSIL.

The gene calls are TRBV6-6 and TRBJ1-4; D is undetermined. CDR1 MNHNY and CDR2 SVGAGI come from the germline V gene (reference sequence). Between the trimmed V and J ends, which lost 2 bases and 5 bases, there was a span of 9 bases. The CDR3 is 14 amino acids. The CDR3 loop reads CASSYEGWNEKLFF. CDR3 bases: TGTGCCAGCAGTTACGAGGGATGGAATGAAAAACTGTTTTTT.

The V call is TRBV19, the J call TRBJ1-6; possible D gene TRBD1, 5 bases. Germline CDR1 reads LNHDA; CDR2 reads SQIVND (reference sequence). The V end lost 4 bases, the J end lost 0 bases, and 13 bases lay between the germline ends. CDR3 length equals 17 residues. CDR3 region: CASSRDSQSSYNSPLHF. The CDR3 DNA reads as TGTGCCAGTAGTAGAGACAGCCAAAGCTCCTATAATTCACCCCTCCACTTT.

V and J are TRBV5-1 and TRBJ2-2; no reliable D call. CDR1 SGHRS and CDR2 YFSETQ come from the germline V gene. Trimming took off 0 bases at V and 5 bases at J, with 11 bases between the two ends. The CDR3 spans 15 residues. CDR3 amino acids: CASSLDTGLTGELFF. The DNA for the CDR3 is TGCGCCAGCAGCTTGGATACGGGCCTAACCGGGGAGCTGTTTTTT. Supplemented by reference TRBV5-1 and TRBJ2-2, the full variable domain reads KAGVTQTPRYLIKTRGQQVTLSCSPISGHRSVSWYQQTPGQGLQFLFEYFSETQRNKGNFPGRFSGRQFSNSRSEMNVSTLELGDSALYLCASSLDTGLTGELFFGEGSRLTVL.